Listed here is a single T cell receptor beta chain. This specimen belongs to a study of blood T cell repertoires in COVID-19. Libraries were prepared by immunoSEQ multiplex PCR; TCRdb keeps only in-frame clonotypes and omits some of them. The sample has over 150,000 clones; around 82% are singletons. The sequenced sample was peripheral blood. The receptor was derived from a man aged 18 to 30 with active or convalescent COVID-19.

This CDR3 reads CASSLDMTGGPYEQYF. The CDR3 DNA sequence: TGTGCCAGCAGTTTAGACATGACAGGGGGCCCCTACGAGCAGTACTTC. The chain joins TRBV28 to TRBJ2-7, with TRBD1 matching over 10 bases. V shed 2 bases, J shed 2 bases, and the junction held 6 bases outside the gene matches. The CDR3 contains 16 residues. Germline loops: CDR1 MDHEN, CDR2 SYDVKM.